This TCR beta chain appears in the sequencing data of a study of control samples from healthy donors and cancer patients. Only in-frame clones appear in the TCRdb table, and some are missing; sequencing was by immunoSEQ multiplex PCR. The data hold roughly 100,000 clones, with roughly nine tenths observed a single time. Germline loops: CDR1 LNHNV, CDR2 YYDKDF (reference sequence). Trimming shortened V by 0 bases and J by 6 bases, and 18 bases separated the two germline ends. The CDR3 totals 17 residues. The chain is built from TRBV15 and TRBJ2-1, with D possibly matching TRBD1 (6 bases). The source is a woman in her fifties or sixties in good health. Sequenced material: blood. The CDR3 loop is CATSREAGALLGNEQFF. The DNA for the CDR3 is TGTGCCACCAGCAGAGAAGCAGGGGCGTTGCTGGGCAATGAGCAGTTCTTC.